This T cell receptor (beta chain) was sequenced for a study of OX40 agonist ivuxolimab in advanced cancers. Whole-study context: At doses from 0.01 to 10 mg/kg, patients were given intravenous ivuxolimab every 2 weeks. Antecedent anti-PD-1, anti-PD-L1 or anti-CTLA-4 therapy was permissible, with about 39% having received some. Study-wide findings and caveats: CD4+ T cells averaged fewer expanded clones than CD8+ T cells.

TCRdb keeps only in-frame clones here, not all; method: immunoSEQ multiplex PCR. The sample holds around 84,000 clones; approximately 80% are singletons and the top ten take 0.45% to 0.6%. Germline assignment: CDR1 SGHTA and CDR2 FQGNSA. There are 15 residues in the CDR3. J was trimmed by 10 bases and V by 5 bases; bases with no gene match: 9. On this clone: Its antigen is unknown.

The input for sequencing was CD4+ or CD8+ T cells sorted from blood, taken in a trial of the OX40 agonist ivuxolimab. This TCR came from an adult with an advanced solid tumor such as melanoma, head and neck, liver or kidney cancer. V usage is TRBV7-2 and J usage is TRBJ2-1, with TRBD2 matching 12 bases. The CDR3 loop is CASSASRLAGGEQFF. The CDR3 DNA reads TGTGCCAGCAGCGCCTCTCGCCTAGCGGGAGGGGAGCAGTTCTTC.